The sample holds a few counts of the clone carrying this T cell receptor (beta chain). Expressed TCRB transcripts were sequenced, since all the RNA that had been isolated was reverse transcribed. Profiled with immunoSEQ multiplex PCR; TCRdb holds only in-frame clones, not every one. The table shows 860,000 or so clones, with roughly 16% occurring only once. This sample is drawn from a study of beta chain features in type 1 diabetes. This CDR3 is 15 amino acids long. Germline CDR1 KGHSH, CDR2 LQKENI. The V gene lost 1 base and the J gene lost 5 bases, with 14 bases spanning the gap. V gene TRBV18 combines with J gene TRBJ1-2; no firm D call. The source is a woman aged 18-29 years in good health. Source material: naive CD4+ T cells from blood. The DNA for the CDR3 is TGTGCCAGCTCACCACAAGACACAATCACTTATGGCTACACCTTC. It yields the protein CASSPQDTITYGYTF. Full variable domain (outside the CDR3, taken from reference TRBV18 and TRBJ1-2): NAGVMQNPRHLVRRRGQEARLRCSPMKGHSHVYWYRQLPEEGLKFMVYLQKENIIDESGMPKERFSAEFPKEGPSILRIQQVVRGDSAAYFCASSPQDTITYGYTFGSGTRLTVV.